The 16 T cell receptor beta chains presented below share a single source sample, sequenced in a study of human T cells and chemical hapten exposure. Time point denoted: patch test 3, about 24 weeks after DPC sensitization. Documented treatment: therapeutic diphenylcyclopropenone sensitization with weekly scalp DPC. TCRdb independently ran MiXCR on the RACE reads; one entry per CDR3 protein. The sample has over 75,000 distinct CDR3 sequences, about 11% seen once. The starting material was whole blood, obtained in connection with sensitization to the hapten diphenylcyclopropenone (DPC). The receptors originated from a woman younger than 45 with alopecia areata. Some clones in this sample may be carry-over from other donors' samples.

This clonotype was detected ten times or more. The chain combines TRBV7-2 with TRBJ2-3, with 12 bases identical to TRBD2. This CDR3 is built from 16 residues. The V segment lost 5 bases and the J segment 4 bases; nucleotides outside the gene matches: 7. Germline V lookup: CDR1 SGHTA, CDR2 FQGNSA. The CDR3 spells CASSPPLAGGADTQYF. The DNA for the CDR3 is TGTGCCAGCAGCCCCCCCCTAGCGGGAGGGGCAGATACGCAGTATTTT.

The chain combines TRBV6-5 with TRBJ2-5; 7 bases match TRBD1. This CDR3 is built from 17 residues. Looked up from germline, CDR1 is MNHEY and CDR2 is SVGAGI. The J segment lost 5 bases and the V segment lost 2 bases, leaving 14 bases of the junction unmatched. CDR3: CASSYGLSGGSGETQYF. Written as DNA, the CDR3 is TGTGCCAGCAGTTACGGTTTATCAGGGGGTAGTGGTGAGACCCAGTACTTC.

This chain uses TRBV28 with TRBJ2-2; D is unclear. Germline CDR1 MDHEN, CDR2 SYDVKM. CDR3 length: 12 residues. V dropped 7 bases and J dropped 11 bases, with 14 bases sitting between them. CDR3 in amino acids: CASTDTLGELFF. The CDR3 nucleotides are TGTGCCAGCACCGACACCCTCGGTGAGCTGTTTTTT. Variable domain in full (rest from reference TRBV28 and TRBJ2-2): DVKVTQSSRYLVKRTGEKVFLECVQDMDHENMFWYRQDPGLGLRLIYFSYDVKMKEKGDIPEGYSVSREKKERFSLILESASTNQTSMYLCASTDTLGELFFGEGSRLTVL.

The table lists this clonotype with many counts. The chain recombines TRBV30 with TRBJ1-2, with D hard to call. The germline gives CDR1 GTSNPN, CDR2 SVGIG (reference sequence). CDR3 size: 12 residues. V was pared by 5 bases and J by 1 base, with 8 bases between. CDR3 DNA: TGTGCCTGGGGGAAGGGTAACTATGGCTACACCTTC. Its protein is CAWGKGNYGYTF.

This clonotype was found many times. The V call is TRBV2, the J call TRBJ2-3, with D possibly TRBD2 on 6 matching bases. CDR3 length: 14 residues. CDR1 and CDR2 from the germline V gene are SNHLY and FYNNEI. Between the trimmed V and J ends, which lost 3 bases and 5 bases, there was a span of 12 bases. CDR3 amino acids: CASSEGLREDTQYF. In nucleotides, the CDR3 is TGTGCCAGCAGTGAGGGACTCCGGGAAGATACGCAGTATTTT.

This clonotype came up many times. The rearrangement links TRBV19 to TRBJ1-5; 9 bases match TRBD1. V was clipped by 4 bases and J by 7 bases; unmatched bases: 2. CDR3 length: 13 residues. CDR1 and CDR2 (germline): LNHDA, SQIVND (reference sequence). CDR3 bases: TGTGCCAGTAGTAGGGACAGGGTGCAGCCCCAGCATTTT. It translates to CASSRDRVQPQHF.

This clonotype appeared many times. The chain is built from TRBV27 and TRBJ1-5; the D is unclear. This CDR3 is built from 15 residues. Germline assignment: CDR1 MNHEY and CDR2 SMNVEV (reference sequence). With 0 bases removed from V and 2 bases from J, the gap between germline ends came to 8 bases. The CDR3 bases are TGTGCCAGCAGTTTATCGATGGGTGGCAATCAGCCCCAGCATTTT. Translation gives CASSLSMGGNQPQHF.

This chain connects TRBV20-1 to TRBJ2-3, with D perhaps TRBD2 (5 bases). The CDR3 is 15 amino acids. The V end lost 0 bases, the J end lost 5 bases, and 15 bases lay between the germline ends. CDR1 DFQATT and CDR2 SNEGSKA come from the germline V gene (reference sequence). The CDR3 nucleotides read TGCAGTGCTAGAGAGATAACTAGACTTAAAGATACGCAGTATTTT. As protein: CSAREITRLKDTQYF.

The chain has TRBV30 and TRBJ2-1; 9 bases align to TRBD2. The CDR3 runs 16 residues. The germline CDR1 and CDR2 sequences are GTSNPN and SVGIG (reference sequence). V shed 2 bases, J shed 4 bases, and the junction held 9 bases outside the gene matches. DNA of the CDR3: TGTGCCTGGAGTAACAGCGGGAGGACTACATACAATGAGCAGTTCTTC. Encoded protein: CAWSNSGRTTYNEQFF.

This clonotype was recorded many times. The J gene is TRBJ2-5, the V gene TRBV7-6; D may be TRBD1 or TRBD2 (5 bases each). V lost 5 bases to trimming and J lost 10 bases, with 20 bases between them. Germline loops: CDR1 SGHVS, CDR2 FNYEAQ. The CDR3 length is 14 residues. The CDR3 coding sequence is TGTGCCAGCAGCCCAGGCGGTGGGGCTCGGGACCAGTACTTC. It encodes CASSPGGGARDQYF.

This clonotype has only a few counts. The chain is built from TRBV2 and TRBJ2-7; no firm D call. The V gene lost 6 bases and the J gene lost 1 base, with 10 bases spanning the gap. Germline-derived CDR1 and CDR2 are SNHLY and FYNNEI. This CDR3 comprises 13 residues. The CDR3 spells CASRQSPSYEQYF. The CDR3 region has the DNA TGTGCCAGCAGGCAAAGTCCATCCTACGAGCAGTACTTC. Based on the CDR3 plus reference TRBV2 and TRBJ2-7, the full variable domain is EPEVTQTPSHQVTQMGQEVILRCVPISNHLYFYWYRQILGQKVEFLVSFYNNEISEKSEIFDDQFSVERPDGSNFTLKIRSTKLEDSAMYFCASRQSPSYEQYFGPGTRLTVT.

The V gene is TRBV12-3 or TRBV12-4, the J gene TRBJ1-1, with TRBD1 identical over 9 bases. With 6 bases clipped from V and 8 bases from J, the junction kept 7 bases outside the gene matches. The CDR3 is 13 amino acids. The CDR3, as DNA: TGTGCCAGCAGGTCGACCGGGACAGGGGAAGCTTTCTTT. This sequence encodes CASRSTGTGEAFF.

V and J are TRBV7-2 and TRBJ1-2; the D gene is possibly TRBD1 (5 bases). Germline CDR1 SGHTA, CDR2 FQGNSA. V lost 2 bases and J lost 0, with 13 bases in between. The CDR3 runs to 16 residues. For the CDR3, the DNA is TGTGCCAGCAGCTTATCGGTGGGGGAAGCTAACTATGGCTACACCTTC. It is translated as CASSLSVGEANYGYTF.

The V gene is TRBV2, the J gene TRBJ1-4; D is unresolved. Per germline, CDR1 SNHLY and CDR2 FYNNEI. Deletions cut 5 bases from V and 7 bases from J, with 14 bases between. There are 14 residues in the CDR3. CDR3 nucleotides: TGTGCCAGCAGTCTCGACGGAAGAGGTGAAAAACTGTTTTTT. This translates into CASSLDGRGEKLFF.

Ten or more counts support this clonotype. The V and J genes are TRBV12-3 or TRBV12-4 and TRBJ2-6, with D maybe TRBD1 (6 bases). CDR3 length: 15 residues. V shed 5 bases and J shed 2 bases, with 10 bases lying between them. The CDR3 DNA is TGTGCCAGCAGTCAACGGACAGCTGGGGCCAACGTCCTGACTTTC. Amino acids: CASSQRTAGANVLTF.

The rearrangement uses TRBV2 and TRBJ2-4, with TRBD2 matching over 12 bases. The CDR3 is 18 amino acids. Germline CDR1 SNHLY, CDR2 FYNNEI. The trim removed 6 bases at V and 1 base at J, leaving 10 bases unmatched. Here the CDR3 reads CASRKRLAGDFAKNIQYF. CDR3 DNA sequence: TGTGCCAGCAGGAAAAGACTAGCGGGGGATTTTGCCAAAAACATTCAGTACTTC.